This T cell receptor (beta chain) was recovered during a study of blood T cell repertoires in COVID-19. Original handling: Amplification of reference gene primers provided the estimated nucleated cell counts. Clones were sequenced by immunoSEQ multiplex PCR, and TCRdb holds only the in-frame ones, with some missing. Clone size and the V and J calls come from that table; the DNA yielded D and trimming. The data hold about 200,000 clones, with around 80% observed a single time. This CDR3 contains 16 residues. V lost 0 bases and J lost 5; bases outside the gene matches: 4. Germline V lookup: CDR1 SGDLS, CDR2 YYNGEE.

V gene TRBV9 combines with J gene TRBJ2-2, with 10 bases fitting TRBD2. The sample consisted of peripheral blood. This receptor was identified in a human donor with acute or convalescent COVID-19. The donor label of this sample is uncertain. CDR3 DNA sequence: TGTGCCAGCAGCGTAGGGGCACTAGCGGGGACCGGGGAGCTGTTTTTT. Encoded protein: CASSVGALAGTGELFF.